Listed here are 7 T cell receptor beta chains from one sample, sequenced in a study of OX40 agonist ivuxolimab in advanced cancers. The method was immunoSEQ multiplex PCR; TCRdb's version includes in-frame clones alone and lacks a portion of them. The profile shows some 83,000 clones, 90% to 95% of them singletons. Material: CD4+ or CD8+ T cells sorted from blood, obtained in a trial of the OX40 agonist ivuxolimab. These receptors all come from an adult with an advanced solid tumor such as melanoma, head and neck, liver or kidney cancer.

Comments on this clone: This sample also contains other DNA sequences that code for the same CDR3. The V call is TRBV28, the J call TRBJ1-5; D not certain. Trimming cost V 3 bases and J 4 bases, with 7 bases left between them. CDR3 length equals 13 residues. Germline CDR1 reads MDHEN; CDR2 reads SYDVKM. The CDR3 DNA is TGTGCCAGCAGTTTTATACAGAATCAGCCCCAGCATTTT. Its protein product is CASSFIQNQPQHF.

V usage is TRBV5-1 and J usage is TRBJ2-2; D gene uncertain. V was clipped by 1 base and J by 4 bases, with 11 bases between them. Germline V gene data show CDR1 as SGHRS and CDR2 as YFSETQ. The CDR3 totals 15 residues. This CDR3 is CASSLSPGGTGELFF. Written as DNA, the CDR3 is TGCGCCAGCAGCTTGAGCCCGGGTGGCACCGGGGAGCTGTTTTTT.

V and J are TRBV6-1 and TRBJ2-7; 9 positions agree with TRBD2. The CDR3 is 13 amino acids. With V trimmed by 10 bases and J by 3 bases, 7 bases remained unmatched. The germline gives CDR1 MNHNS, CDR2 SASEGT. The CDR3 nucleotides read TGTGCCACCCGACTAGCGGTAGGCTACGAGCAGTACTTC. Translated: CATRLAVGYEQYF.

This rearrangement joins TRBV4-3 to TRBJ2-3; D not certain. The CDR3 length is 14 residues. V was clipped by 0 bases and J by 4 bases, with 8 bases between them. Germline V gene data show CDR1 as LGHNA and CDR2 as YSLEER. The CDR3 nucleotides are TGCGCCAGCAGCCAAGATCGTCCTCCAGATACGCAGTATTTT. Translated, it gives CASSQDRPPDTQYF.

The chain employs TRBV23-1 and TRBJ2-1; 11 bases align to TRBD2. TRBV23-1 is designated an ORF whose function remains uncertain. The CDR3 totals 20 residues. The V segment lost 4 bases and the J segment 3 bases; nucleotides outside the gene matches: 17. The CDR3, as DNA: TGCGCCAGCAGTCCCGAGGGTGGGCTAGCGGGAGGTTTTTGCTACAATGAGCAGTTCTTC. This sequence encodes CASSPEGGLAGGFCYNEQFF.

The CDR3 nucleotides are TGTGCCAGCAGTTCAAAACGGGAGGCCCCTTCCTACGAGCAGTACTTC. Translation: CASSSKREAPSYEQYF. The chain joins TRBV28 to TRBJ2-7, with TRBD2 matching over 7 bases. Germline values: CDR1 MDHEN, CDR2 SYDVKM. The junction had 10 bases not matched to a gene; V was cut back by 4 bases and J by 1 base. The CDR3 consists of 16 residues.

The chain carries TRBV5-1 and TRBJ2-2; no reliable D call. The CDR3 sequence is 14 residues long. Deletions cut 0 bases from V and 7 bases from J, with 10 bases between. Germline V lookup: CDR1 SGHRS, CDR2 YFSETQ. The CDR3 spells CASSLGNWYGELFF. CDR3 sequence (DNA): TGCGCCAGCAGCTTGGGCAATTGGTACGGGGAGCTGTTTTTT.